The sample holds a few counts of the clone carrying this TCR beta chain. Specified time point: pre-sensitization, week 0. As to treatment: therapeutic diphenylcyclopropenone sensitization with weekly scalp DPC. V was cut by 2 bases and J by 5 bases, with 16 bases left in between. The CDR3 length is 16 residues. Germline CDR1 is MGHRA and CDR2 is YSYEKL. The source of the sample is a study of human T cells and chemical hapten exposure. As for the study in general: Per-sample variation in TCR yield stemmed mainly from small pooled library volume differences.

The library labeled individual cDNA molecules by adding unique molecular identifiers to them. MiXCR was run by TCRdb on the RACE reads, yielding one entry per CDR3 protein. The sample shows 85,000 to 90,000 distinct CDR3 sequences, about 8.9% of them seen only once. The V call is TRBV4-1, the J call TRBJ1-5; TRBD1 is a possible D gene (5 bases). This TCR was sampled from a woman aged 40 to 49 with alopecia areata. Some clones in this sample may be carry-over from other donors' samples. The source was whole blood, collected in connection with sensitization to the hapten diphenylcyclopropenone (DPC). As DNA, the CDR3 is TGCGCCAGCAGCCAATCCGGGACCCCACTCCATCAGCCCCAGCATTTT. Its translation is CASSQSGTPLHQPQHF.